The T cell receptor beta chain described here comes from a study of PD-1 blockade in classical Hodgkin lymphoma. Study summary: Patients had nivolumab dosed at 3 mg/kg, delivered intravenously every 2 weeks.

V lost 4 bases to trimming and J lost 6 bases, with 20 bases between them. Germline-derived CDR1 and CDR2 are SGDLS and YYNGEE. This CDR3 spans 15 amino acids. With regard to this clone: Antigen: not known.

Points from the study as a whole: A significant rise in TCR diversity was seen by C4D1 for CD4+ cells but not for CD8+ cells. Whoever responded completely had baseline diversity much like that seen in newly diagnosed patients. Nivolumab starters within 1 year of ASCT were excluded.

Time point noted: cycle 4 day 1 (C4D1), after 6 weeks of nivolumab. Every patient had relapsed following autologous stem cell transplantation, and cohorts differed in brentuximab vedotin exposure. Repertoires were generated with immunoSEQ multiplex PCR, while TCRdb's copy carries only in-frame clones and drops some. The sample has some 45,000 clones; just under 80% are singletons. The sequence was collected from a human donor with classical Hodgkin lymphoma. This material consisted of peripheral blood mononuclear cells (PBMCs), taken before the fourth cycle of nivolumab. The chain carries TRBV9 and TRBJ2-7, with a possible D match to TRBD1 (6 bases). The DNA of the CDR3 is TGTGCCAGCAGCATAAACAGGGACCCTCTACCCGAGCAGTACTTC. Its translation: CASSINRDPLPEQYF.